This T cell receptor beta chain was obtained from a study of blood T cell repertoires in COVID-19. About the study: Material from acute and convalescent COVID-19 was sourced from the United States, Italy and Spain. T cells, B-cell-depleted T cells, or PBMCs supplied cDNA or gDNA.

This CDR3 region has 13 residues. Germline V gives CDR1 LGHDT, CDR2 YNNKEL (reference sequence). Patients from Seattle were sampled longitudinally, starting during active infection. Original handling: Estimates of nucleated cell counts were drawn from the amplification of reference gene primers. The assay was immunoSEQ multiplex PCR, and TCRdb's table has in-frame clones only and misses some. V, J and clone size reflect that table, while D and trimming were determined from the DNA. Of some 200,000 clones in the sample, approximately 86% were seen once. As concerns this clone: The junction differs from germline at one of its ends, possibly a read error.

Sequenced: peripheral blood. The clonotype comes from a man aged 55 to 70 with COVID-19, enrolled during active disease. The chain combines TRBV3-1 (or the pseudogene TRBV3-2) with TRBJ1-5; weak D call: TRBD1 (6 bases). The CDR3 is CASSLGGGRLITF. DNA of the CDR3: TGTGCCAGCAGTTTGGGAGGGGGGCGGCTCATCACTTTT.